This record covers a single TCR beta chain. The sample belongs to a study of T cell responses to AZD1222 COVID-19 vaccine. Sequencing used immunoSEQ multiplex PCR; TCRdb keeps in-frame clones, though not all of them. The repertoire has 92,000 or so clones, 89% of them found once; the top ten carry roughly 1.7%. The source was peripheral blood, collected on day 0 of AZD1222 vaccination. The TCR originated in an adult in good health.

The CDR3 here is CASSLDDYGLAFF. The CDR3 region has the DNA TGTGCCAGCAGCTTAGACGATTACGGTTTAGCTTTCTTT. The chain uses TRBV7-9 and TRBJ1-1; D gene uncertain. Germline V CDR1 and CDR2: SEHNR, FQNEAQ (reference sequence). Deletions cut 1 base from V and 10 bases from J, with 13 bases between. The CDR3 is 13 residues long.